This T cell receptor (beta chain) was recovered during a study of T cells in localized non-small cell lung cancer. Germline assignment: CDR1 MNHEY and CDR2 SVGAGI. V was shortened by 6 bases and J by 4 bases, with 11 bases between the two germline ends. The CDR3 contains 13 residues. In this sample, this clone turned up once. TCRdb's table, derived via immunoSEQ multiplex PCR, lists solely in-frame clones and lacks some. Among roughly 72,000 clones listed, roughly nine tenths were seen once. This sequence joins TRBV6-5 and TRBJ2-3; D not certain. The receptor comes from a male donor older than 55 with stage III squamous cell lung carcinoma. Here the sequenced sample was peripheral blood, taken before any cancer treatment. The CDR3 region has the DNA TGTGCCAGCAGCCCTTTATTCGCAGATACGCAGTATTTT. It specifies CASSPLFADTQYF.